The sample holds one count of the clone carrying this TCR beta chain. This specimen belongs to a study of blood T cell repertoires in COVID-19. Whole-study context: PBMCs, B-cell-depleted T cells, or T cells provided the cDNA or gDNA that made up the material.

In the authors' methods: Cell counts per sample came from amplifying reference gene primers. Sequencing was performed with immunoSEQ multiplex PCR; in TCRdb, only in-frame clones are kept and a portion is missing. For V, J and clone size, that table is used; D and trimming come from the DNA. The sample lists 200,000 to 250,000 clones, 87% occurring once. Trimming removed 6 bases from V and 8 bases from J, with 19 bases in between. This CDR3 is 15 amino acids long. The germline V gene encodes CDR1 PRHDT and CDR2 FYEKMQ (reference sequence). Enrollees, about 18 to 95 years old, lived in some 24 US areas. Participant reports of clinical history set cohort assignment.

The sequence was obtained from a young man who had recovered from COVID-19. The V and J genes are TRBV13 and TRBJ2-2; the D gene is possibly TRBD2 (6 bases). The sample comprised PBMCs or T cells enriched from blood (not recorded which). CDR3 sequence reads: CASSRIASAHGELFF. Here the CDR3 DNA reads TGTGCCAGCAGTCGGATCGCTAGCGCCCATGGGGAGCTGTTTTTT.